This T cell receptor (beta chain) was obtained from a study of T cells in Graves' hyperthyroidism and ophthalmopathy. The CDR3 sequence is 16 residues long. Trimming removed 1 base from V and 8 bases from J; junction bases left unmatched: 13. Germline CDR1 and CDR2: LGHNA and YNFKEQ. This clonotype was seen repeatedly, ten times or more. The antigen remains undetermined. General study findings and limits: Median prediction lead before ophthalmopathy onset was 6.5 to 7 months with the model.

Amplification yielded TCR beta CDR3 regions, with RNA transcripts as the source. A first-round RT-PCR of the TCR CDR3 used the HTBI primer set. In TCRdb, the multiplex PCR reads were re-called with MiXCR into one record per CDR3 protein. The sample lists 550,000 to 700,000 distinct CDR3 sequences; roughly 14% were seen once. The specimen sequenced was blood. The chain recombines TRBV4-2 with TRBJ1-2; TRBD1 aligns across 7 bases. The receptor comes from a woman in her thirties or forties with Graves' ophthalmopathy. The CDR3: CASSQVSGTAEGGYTF. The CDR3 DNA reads TGTGCCAGCAGCCAAGTTAGTGGGACAGCTGAGGGCGGCTACACCTTC.